A selection of T cell receptor beta chains follows, all from one sample in a study of cytomegalovirus exposure and HLA in healthy donors. The method was immunoSEQ multiplex PCR; TCRdb's version includes in-frame clones alone and lacks a portion of them. The sample has about 210,000 clones; 83% are singletons. Sequencing was done on a sample of PBMCs. The receptors shown here come from a man in his forties in good health and CMV-seropositive. Both conserved end residues are trimmed from each CDR3. Fields, in order: V gene, CDR3 protein.

V: TRBV15; CDR3: ATSWGTGGYEQY
V: TRBV7-7; CDR3: ASSPLRAGMNTEAF
V: TRBV14; CDR3: ASSAELNTEAF
V: TRBV2; CDR3: ASSPGLAADTQY
V: TRBV2; CDR3: ASNPTGRTDTQY
V: TRBV7-2; CDR3: ASSSQGASNQPQH
V: TRBV6-6; CDR3: ASRRTGEGVGYGYT
V: TRBV28; CDR3: ASRDSTYEQY
V: TRBV7-8; CDR3: ASSLGGTSGNTIY
V: TRBV6-5; CDR3: ASSQRFGEQY
V: TRBV2; CDR3: ASSAGANGLT
V: TRBV5-8; CDR3: ASSFGFRGQF
V: TRBV6-5; CDR3: ASSGRGGQPQH
V: TRBV27; CDR3: ASSLYAGGPVGELF
V: TRBV7-9; CDR3: ASSFAGGTEAF
V: TRBV19; CDR3: ASSGQGASSSYNEQF
V: TRBV10-3; CDR3: AISLTERNEQF
V: TRBV11-2; CDR3: ASSLDLQGGRYQETQY
V: TRBV6-1; CDR3: ASSDHFSYNEQF
V: TRBV11-2; CDR3: ASTSASILGGLF
V: TRBV4-3; CDR3: ASSQDVGGWEQY
V: TRBV19; CDR3: ASSMRVGNNEQF
V: TRBV5-4; CDR3: AFRQGGATNEKLF
V: TRBV7-2; CDR3: ASSRTSGILQETQY
V: TRBV27; CDR3: ASSIGQGLNTEAF
V: TRBV6-1; CDR3: ASSERQGRTDTQY
V: TRBV27; CDR3: ASRPQGLPYEQY
V: TRBV11-2; CDR3: ASSPNTEAF
V: TRBV6-5; CDR3: ASSYSFQGHYEQY
V: TRBV28; CDR3: ASSTSGGAAAHGYT
V: TRBV5-4; CDR3: ASSSPPTETGELF
V: TRBV6-5; CDR3: ASSDGGGNQPQH
V: TRBV6-1; CDR3: ASREDLAGEGYEQY
V: TRBV7-2; CDR3: ASSMTGIREQY
V: TRBV15; CDR3: ATSRDAGGPTNEQF
V: TRBV7-9; CDR3: ASSLDRVAF
V: TRBV5-8; CDR3: ASSLQGSIGYEQY
V: TRBV6-5; CDR3: ASRPTGGTEAF
V: TRBV7-2; CDR3: ASSKGVMGTEAF
V: TRBV9; CDR3: ASSHQRQTVGGYGYT
V: TRBV6-6; CDR3: ASSYSADEQF
V: TRBV28; CDR3: ASSLGLAGGTEQY
V: TRBV6-1; CDR3: ATARSGTHEQY
V: TRBV9; CDR3: ASGRQGFGYT
V: TRBV14; CDR3: ASSTTRGVSYT
V: TRBV7-2; CDR3: ASSMVGPYT
V: TRBV5-1; CDR3: ASSTGLAGVGETQY
V: TRBV5-5; CDR3: ASSLRVGGSNQPQH
V: TRBV7-2; CDR3: ASSFRDSYNEQF
V: TRBV6-1; CDR3: ASSYQWAGTDTQY
V: TRBV9; CDR3: ASSGERERETQY
V: TRBV5-4; CDR3: ASQGQGAYNEQF
V: TRBV10-3; CDR3: AISELGQVGGPY
V: TRBV9; CDR3: ASSVTGNSNQPQH
V: TRBV15; CDR3: ATSRVASGSGSSYEQY